What follows are 10 T cell receptor beta chains derived from one specimen sequenced in a study of shared clonotypes between healthy human individuals. Assay used: immunoSEQ multiplex PCR; TCRdb lists only in-frame clones, some missing. The table has roughly 2.6 million clones, just over 90% seen once; the top ten hold 0.11% to 0.15%. Sequenced sample: naive CD4+ T cells sorted from blood. Subset given: CD45RA+ positively selected. The receptors were gathered from a young man in good health.

This clone was picked up one time. The chain has TRBV11-1 and TRBJ2-7; D call uncertain. Trimming left V 4 bases short and J 6 bases short, with 19 bases between. Germline lookup yields CDR1 SGHAT and CDR2 FQDESV (reference sequence). The CDR3 runs to 15 residues. The CDR3 coding sequence is TGTGCCAGCAGCTCCGGGCCATCTTGGTGTAGCGAGCAGTACTTC. This codes for CASSSGPSWCSEQYF.

The rearrangement links TRBV5-4 to TRBJ1-1; no definite D call. Trimming took 0 bases from V and 3 from J, leaving 12 bases between them. This CDR3 is 15 amino acids long. In germline, CDR1 is SGHNT, CDR2 YYREEE (reference sequence). In nucleotides, the CDR3 is TGTGCCAGCAGCTTGGAAGTAGGTCGGGACACTGAAGCTTTCTTT. Translation gives CASSLEVGRDTEAFF.

V gene TRBV20-1 combines with J gene TRBJ2-1; a weak D match, TRBD1 (6 bases). Trimming shortened V by 3 bases and J by 10 bases, and 10 bases separated the two germline ends. Germline lookup yields CDR1 DFQATT and CDR2 SNEGSKA (reference sequence). CDR3 size: 11 residues. The CDR3 DNA reads TGCAGTGCTAGCAGGGGTCGCGAGCAGTTCTTC. Translating gives CSASRGREQFF.

The chain combines TRBV5-1 with TRBJ2-2; 12 bases are shared with TRBD2. Germline lookup yields CDR1 SGHRS and CDR2 YFSETQ. Trimming removed 1 base from V and 2 bases from J; junction bases left unmatched: 15. The CDR3 has 21 amino acids. The CDR3, as DNA: TGCGCCAGCAGCTTGCTCCCGGGACTAGCGGGTCCGCCACTTAACACCGGGGAGCTGTTTTTT. Its protein is CASSLLPGLAGPPLNTGELFF.

This chain joins TRBV10-2 and TRBJ2-3; TRBD2 aligns across 8 bases. This CDR3 comprises 15 residues. Germline CDR1 is WSHSY and CDR2 is SAAADI. The trim removed 5 bases at V and 2 bases at J, leaving 6 bases unmatched. CDR3 residues: CASSRTSGLTDTQYF. Here the CDR3 DNA reads TGCGCCAGCAGTCGTACTAGCGGACTCACAGATACGCAGTATTTT.

The chain couples TRBV11-2 to TRBJ2-5; D may be TRBD2 (5 bases). V was trimmed by 3 bases and J by 5 bases, leaving 13 bases between them. The CDR3 loop spans 14 amino acids. Germline V CDR1 and CDR2: SGHAT, FQNNGV. Here the CDR3 reads CASSFGLLVETQYF. The CDR3 region has the DNA TGTGCCAGCAGCTTCGGACTCCTAGTGGAGACCCAGTACTTC.

In its sample, this clone was seen a few times. The chain joins TRBV5-1 to TRBJ1-6; D may be TRBD1 (6 bases). Trimming removed 3 bases from V and 7 bases from J, with 14 bases in between. The CDR3 extends over 15 amino acids. CDR1 and CDR2 (germline): SGHRS, YFSETQ. In nucleotides, the CDR3 is TGCGCCAGCAGCTCACAGGGACCAGGGAATTCACCCCTCCACTTT. Encoded protein: CASSSQGPGNSPLHF.

This sequence joins TRBV6-5 and TRBJ1-1; D may be TRBD1 (6 bases). This CDR3 comprises 15 residues. The germline V gene encodes CDR1 MNHEY and CDR2 SVGAGI. The ends were cut back, 2 bases at V and 4 bases at J, with 14 bases in the middle. DNA of the CDR3: TGTGCCAGCAGTTACCGCTCTCGGGGGGCCACTGAAGCTTTCTTT. The encoded protein is CASSYRSRGATEAFF.

The rearrangement uses TRBV19 and TRBJ2-2; 7 nucleotides line up with TRBD1. The V gene's germline CDR1 is LNHDA and CDR2 SQIVND (reference sequence). The V segment lost 8 bases and the J segment 1 base; nucleotides outside the gene matches: 7. The CDR3 consists of 15 residues. The DNA of the CDR3 is TGTGCCAGTTTTTATGCAGGGGGGAACACCGGGGAGCTGTTTTTT. It encodes CASFYAGGNTGELFF.

The CDR3 here is CASSFLTSGASTDTQYF. The CDR3 nucleotides read TGTGCCAGCAGCTTCCTAACTAGCGGGGCTAGCACAGATACGCAGTATTTT. The chain couples TRBV5-6 to TRBJ2-3, with TRBD2 identical over 10 bases. This CDR3 spans 17 amino acids. Germline trimming cut 2 bases from V and 0 bases from J; bases unmatched to any gene: 6. The V gene's germline CDR1 is SGHDT and CDR2 YYEEEE.